This entry describes one T cell receptor beta chain. This receptor's antigen is unknown. No base quality values were provided; no much bigger clone lies one nucleotide off. Spanning cysteine to phenylalanine, the CDR3 consists of 15 amino acids. Only CDR3 DNA is held: 45 bases, read in frame from base 1. Per the germline V gene, MDHEN is the CDR1 and SYDVKM is the CDR2. Clipping removes 3 bases from V and 5 bases from J, with 5 as the unmatched junction base count. These data come from a study of T cell repertoires in cytomegalovirus infection (dated by TCRdb to about 2019). General notes on the study: Donor HLA type was relevant to the analysis, as public TCR beta signatures indicated carriage of CMV infection together with the matching HLA type. What the authors observed across the whole study: The ex vivo response was dominated by HLA-C-restricted CMV-specific TCR beta clonotypes, which also provided the single most frequent clonotype in two of eight donors. Cumulative frequency of public TCR beta family members discriminated carriers of CMV infection plus the relevant HLA type in this cohort and an independent approximately 350-donor cohort.

The sequencer was an Illumina HiSeq 1500. TCRdb trimmed the raw reads at Q25, called clones with MiXCR and kept productive beta chains. Rows are combined by CDR3 protein, so each entry shows the most common genes and DNA. The sample table lists 500,000 to 600,000 distinct CDR3 sequences, 16% of them with a count of one. The ten largest clonotypes hold 20% to 30% of the sample. The clonotype was recovered from a human donor in good health (CMV status not recorded). Some clones in this sample may be carry-over from other donors' samples. This sequence uses TRBV28 and TRBJ2-5, and 11 bases in between align with TRBD1. The source material was CD8+ T cells from PBMCs. The CDR3 region: CASSFADRGQETQYF. The base sequence is TGTGCCAGCAGTTTCGCGGACAGGGGGCAGGAGACCCAGTACTTC.